These 24 T cell receptor beta chains share one sample of origin, sequenced in a study of cytomegalovirus exposure and HLA in healthy donors. Vbeta (60) and Jbeta (13) primers were used in the PCR. Assay: immunoSEQ multiplex PCR; the TCRdb copy retains only in-frame clones and omits some. The table records roughly 80,000 clones, roughly 80% of them present only once. The sequenced sample consisted of PBMCs. The receptors stem from a male donor in good health and CMV-seronegative.

The chain combines TRBV19 with TRBJ1-1; D may be TRBD1 (5 bases). The germline V gene encodes CDR1 LNHDA and CDR2 SQIVND (reference sequence). Trimming cost V 4 bases and J 11 bases, with 20 bases left between them. This CDR3 has 14 amino acids. The CDR3: CASSTQGGLGLAFF. The CDR3 DNA reads as TGTGCCAGTAGTACCCAGGGAGGTCTTGGTCTGGCTTTCTTT.

In its sample, this clone was seen a few times. J is TRBJ2-7 and V is TRBV7-8, with D perhaps TRBD2 (7 bases). Germline lookup yields CDR1 SGHVS and CDR2 FQNEAQ. CDR3 length: 12 amino acids. Trimming shortened V by 3 bases and J by 6 bases, and 9 bases separated the two germline ends. The CDR3 loop is CASSFGGAEQYF. DNA of the CDR3: TGTGCCAGCAGCTTTGGGGGGGCCGAGCAGTACTTC. The full variable domain, in which reference TRBV7-8 and TRBJ2-7 provide the parts outside the CDR3, is GAGVSQSPRYKVAKRGQDVALRCDPISGHVSLFWYQQALGQGPEFLTYFQNEAQLDKSGLPSDRFFAERPEGSVSTLKIQRTQQEDSAVYLCASSFGGAEQYFGPGTRLTVT.

The chain joins TRBV9 to TRBJ1-4, with D maybe TRBD1 (6 bases). The CDR3 consists of 14 residues. Germline V CDR1 and CDR2: SGDLS, YYNGEE. Trimming pared 0 bases from V and 5 bases from J, leaving 8 bases between. Here the CDR3 reads CASSVVRGNEKLFF. Written as DNA, the CDR3 is TGTGCCAGCAGCGTAGTCAGGGGCAATGAAAAACTGTTTTTT.

J is TRBJ1-1 and V is TRBV19; D gene ambiguous. CDR3 size: 13 residues. Germline V lookup: CDR1 LNHDA, CDR2 SQIVND (reference sequence). The germline V and J ends were trimmed by 7 bases and 1 base, with 10 bases remaining between them. Written as DNA, the CDR3 is TGTGCCAGTACCAGGATATCGAACACTGAAGCTTTCTTT. Its protein product is CASTRISNTEAFF.

J is TRBJ2-2 and V is TRBV5-1, with TRBD1 as a possible D gene (5 bases). CDR3 length: 16 residues. Germline assignment: CDR1 SGHRS and CDR2 YFSETQ. The germline V and J ends were trimmed by 1 base and 0 bases, with 10 bases remaining between them. The CDR3 region has the DNA TGCGCCAGCAGCTTGTTTCAGGGTACGAACACCGGGGAGCTGTTTTTT. Translated, it gives CASSLFQGTNTGELFF.

CDR3 protein: CASSTRGVTGELFF. As DNA, the CDR3 is TGTGCCAGCAGTACTAGAGGAGTCACCGGGGAGCTGTTTTTT. V gene TRBV14 combines with J gene TRBJ2-2; possibly TRBD2 for D (5 bases). CDR1 and CDR2 from the germline V gene are SGHDN and FVKESK. CDR3 size: 14 residues. The V end was cut by 6 bases, the J end by 4 bases, with 12 bases between.

V gene TRBV5-4 combines with J gene TRBJ1-2; TRBD1 matches 7 bases. This CDR3 has 15 residues. Germline V CDR1 and CDR2: SGHNT, YYREEE (reference sequence). J lost 2 bases, V lost 0 bases, and 4 bases had no gene match. CDR3 residues: CASSLARGSNYGYTF. In DNA form, the CDR3 reads TGTGCCAGCAGCTTGGCCAGGGGGTCAAACTATGGCTACACCTTC.

CDR3 region: CASRDSGEETQYF. As DNA, the CDR3 is TGTGCCAGCAGGGACAGCGGGGAAGAGACCCAGTACTTC. The rearrangement uses TRBV11-2 and TRBJ2-5; D is perhaps TRBD2 (7 bases). Germline assignment: CDR1 SGHAT and CDR2 FQNNGV. CDR3 size: 13 residues. Trimming took 6 bases from V and 3 from J, leaving 11 bases between them.

This clone was detected only a few times. DNA of the CDR3: TGTGCCAGCAGCTTACGTCCAGGTTCCAATGAAAAACTGTTTTTT. Protein product: CASSLRPGSNEKLFF. The V and J genes are TRBV7-2 and TRBJ1-4; D remains ambiguous. CDR1 is SGHTA, CDR2 FQGNSA, per germline. There are 15 residues in the CDR3. Trimming took 2 bases from V and 5 from J, leaving 12 bases between them.

The rearrangement uses TRBV5-6 and TRBJ2-1; no definite D call. The CDR3 consists of 13 residues. Trimming left V 0 bases short and J 6 bases short, with 7 bases between. Per germline, CDR1 SGHDT and CDR2 YYEEEE. Written as DNA, the CDR3 is TGTGCCAGCAGCTTGGGGCGGCGCAATGAGCAGTTCTTC. Residues: CASSLGRRNEQFF. The full variable domain, with the rest looked up from reference TRBV5-6 and TRBJ2-1, is DAGVTQSPTHLIKTRGQQVTLRCSPKSGHDTVSWYQQALGQGPQFIFQYYEEEERQRGNFPDRFSGHQFPNYSSELNVNALLLGDSALYLCASSLGRRNEQFFGPGTRLTVL.

The rearrangement links TRBV11-2 to TRBJ2-1; 10 nucleotides line up with TRBD2. The V segment lost 5 bases and the J segment 6 bases; nucleotides outside the gene matches: 7. The germline V gene has CDR1 SGHAT and CDR2 FQNNGV. There are 15 residues in the CDR3. CDR3 in DNA: TGTGCCAGCAGCCGAGGGACTAGCGAAACCAATGAGCAGTTCTTC. Protein product: CASSRGTSETNEQFF.

The chain links TRBV29-1 to TRBJ1-1, with a possible D match to TRBD1 (6 bases). Germline V gene data show CDR1 as SQVTM and CDR2 as ANQGSEA. V lost 0 bases and J lost 4, with 9 bases in between. The CDR3 extends over 13 amino acids. Here the CDR3 reads CSVEEGASTEAFF. DNA of the CDR3: TGCAGCGTTGAAGAGGGGGCGAGCACTGAAGCTTTCTTT.

V is TRBV4-2 and J is TRBJ1-1, with D perhaps matching TRBD1 (5 bases). Germline CDR1 is LGHNA and CDR2 is YNFKEQ. This CDR3 is built from 15 residues. Trimming left V 0 bases short and J 1 base short, with 9 bases between. The CDR3 sequence: CASSQDLGQNTEAFF. DNA for the CDR3: TGTGCCAGCAGCCAAGACCTTGGACAGAACACTGAAGCTTTCTTT.

The CDR3 DNA reads TGTGCCACCAGCAGAGATGAGGGACTAGCGGCTTCCACAGATACGCAGTATTTT. Translation gives CATSRDEGLAASTDTQYF. This chain links TRBV15 with TRBJ2-3; 11 bases are shared with TRBD2. Per the germline V gene, CDR1 is LNHNV and CDR2 is YYDKDF (reference sequence). The junction had 7 bases not matched to a gene; V was cut back by 0 bases and J by 2 bases. The CDR3 runs to 18 residues.

The chain carries TRBV19 and TRBJ1-1; 8 bases fit TRBD1. CDR1 and CDR2 (germline): LNHDA, SQIVND (reference sequence). The CDR3 is 13 residues long. J lost 7 bases, V lost 5 bases, and 6 bases had no gene match. DNA for the CDR3: TGTGCCAGTAGTGAAGGGGGGACAGGTGAAGCTTTCTTT. It codes for CASSEGGTGEAFF.

This clone appeared a few times. The V call is TRBV7-2, the J call TRBJ1-2; possible D gene TRBD1, 6 bases. The V and J ends lost 5 bases and 8 bases respectively, with 15 bases between them. The CDR3 runs to 13 residues. Looked up from germline, CDR1 is SGHTA and CDR2 is FQGNSA. Written as DNA, the CDR3 is TGTGCCAGCAGCCCGGGGGGGGGCCAAGGCTACACCTTC. Translating gives CASSPGGGQGYTF.

The rearrangement uses TRBV7-2 and TRBJ1-1; possible D gene TRBD1, 6 bases. The CDR3 is made up of 15 amino acids. V was shortened by 2 bases and J by 1 base, with 11 bases between the two germline ends. Germline loops: CDR1 SGHTA, CDR2 FQGNSA. This CDR3 is CASSLMGASNTEAFF. The CDR3 DNA is TGTGCCAGCAGCTTAATGGGGGCATCGAACACTGAAGCTTTCTTT.

The chain recombines TRBV10-3 with TRBJ2-1; TRBD2 agrees at 9 bases. The ends lost 4 bases at V and 5 bases at J; junction bases unmatched: 3. Germline loops: CDR1 ENHRY, CDR2 SYGVKD. This CDR3 is built from 14 residues. The CDR3 region is CAISGTSDDNEQFF. The CDR3 DNA reads as TGTGCCATCAGTGGGACTAGCGACGACAATGAGCAGTTCTTC.

The chain uses TRBV6-1 and TRBJ1-1; a weak D match, TRBD1 (6 bases). The CDR3 extends over 13 amino acids. The germline gives CDR1 MNHNS, CDR2 SASEGT. V was shortened by 5 bases and J by 4 bases, with 11 bases between the two germline ends. The CDR3 DNA sequence: TGTGCCAGCAGTCCCCGGACAGCCACTGAAGCTTTCTTT. Residues: CASSPRTATEAFF.

Details on this clone: At one end, the junction sequence differs from germline, possibly due to a read error. The chain has TRBV5-6 and TRBJ1-6; 7 bases align to TRBD1. Germline lookup yields CDR1 SGHDT and CDR2 YYEEEE. CDR3 length equals 14 residues. CDR3 coding DNA: TGTGCCAGCAGCGTTGGGACAGTTGATTCACCCCTCAACTTT. Its translation: CASSVGTVDSPLNF.

This sequence joins TRBV9 and TRBJ1-2; TRBD1 matches 9 bases. The CDR3 has 17 amino acids. V lost 2 bases to trimming and J lost 2 bases; unmatched junction nucleotides: 10. CDR1 and CDR2 (germline): SGDLS, YYNGEE. The CDR3 DNA reads as TGTGCCAGCAGCGTCGGGACAGGGTATCCGATCAACTATGGCTACACCTTC. This sequence encodes CASSVGTGYPINYGYTF.

This chain joins TRBV2 and TRBJ2-5, with D hard to call. Trimming shortened V by 6 bases and J by 2 bases, and 4 bases separated the two germline ends. This CDR3 is 11 amino acids long. CDR1 is SNHLY and CDR2 is FYNNEI in the germline V gene. This CDR3 reads CASREQETQYF. The CDR3 DNA follows: TGTGCCAGCAGGGAGCAAGAGACCCAGTACTTC.

The gene calls are TRBV5-1 and TRBJ2-3; maybe TRBD2 (5 bases). The CDR3 spans 15 residues. The germline V and J ends were trimmed by 3 bases and 0 bases, with 11 bases remaining between them. The germline CDR1 and CDR2 sequences are SGHRS and YFSETQ. Here the CDR3 reads CASSWTDPSTDTQYF. The DNA of the CDR3 is TGCGCCAGCAGCTGGACTGACCCTAGCACAGATACGCAGTATTTT.

The gene calls are TRBV12-5 and TRBJ1-4, with a tentative D call TRBD1 (6 bases). Germline V gene sequence: CDR1 LGHNT, CDR2 FRNRAP. Deletions cut 6 bases from V and 10 bases from J, with 9 bases between. This CDR3 contains 11 residues. CDR3 amino acids: CASGQGLKLFF. The CDR3 DNA is TGTGCTAGTGGACAGGGATTAAAACTGTTTTTT. Drawing the rest from reference TRBV12-5 and TRBJ1-4, the complete variable domain is DARVTQTPRHKVTEMGQEVTMRCQPILGHNTVFWYRQTMMQGLELLAYFRNRAPLDDSGMPKDRFSAEMPDATLATLKIQPSEPRDSAVYFCASGQGLKLFFGSGTQLSVL.